This T cell receptor (beta chain) was obtained from a study of cytomegalovirus exposure and HLA in healthy donors (dated by TCRdb to about 2017). The study in broad terms: An earlier analysis of 587 of the donors reported approximately 300 Gb of sequence data and roughly 110 million unique TCR beta sequences from roughly 180 million T cells. An early release covering just under 650 HLA-typed donors comprised approximately 300 gigabases of sequencing data and 65 million to 100 million unique TCR sequences. The genetic ancestry cluster associated with self-reported Caucasian donors included about four fifths of the 350 to 500 genotyped donors. The aim of the study was to test whether cataloging public T cell receptors could identify signatures of past pathogen exposure. The study profiled the T cell repertoires of 500 to 800 subjects by immunosequencing and related them to cytomegalovirus serostatus. In addition to the first cohort of 650 to 750 subjects, a separate validation cohort of approximately 110 different subjects was used. To predict cytomegalovirus infection status, the study combined high-throughput TCR immunosequencing, statistical association of individual TCRs with disease status, and machine learning. In a later analysis, previously published TCR beta repertoires from 666 donors were re-analyzed and high-resolution HLA genotyping was added so that TCR occurrence patterns could be studied. Rather than using new phenotypic data, the later analysis identified candidate immune exposures from TCR beta sequences and from how often those sequences occurred across donors. An earlier analysis of fewer than 750 of the donors used high-throughput TCR beta sequencing to judge whether each TCR beta V gene segment behaved as functional or pseudogenic. Donor age, sex, ethnicity and CMV serostatus were collected together with the repertoire data. A later genetic analysis used genome-wide SNP genotypes for about 60% of the roughly 700 donors, treating that subset as a discovery cohort. Every repertoire in the discovery cohort had been generated on one and the same sequencing platform. Class I and class II HLA loci were covered by the typing at four-digit resolution. The number of typed donors differed by locus: roughly 620-640 for A, B, C, DRB1 and DQB1; some 500 for DQA1; approximately 600 for DPA1; and about 450 for DPB1. A handful of DR-DQ haplotypes were handled as single units for association and clustering because linkage in the cohort was strong. Among around 400 genotyped donors of the cohort, an average of approximately 250,000 unique TCR beta nucleotide sequences were sequenced per donor, approximately 20% of them non-productive. Paper-wide results and their limitations: A cluster of highly shared sequence variants was judged likely to represent a technical artifact of the sequencing pipeline. The authors suggested that the approach could potentially be extended to other disease states and immunological phenotypes. Three of the identified cytomegalovirus-associated TCR beta chains were confirmed in vitro to be specific for cytomegalovirus antigens. Broadly in line with IMGT annotations, most TCR beta V segments showed up in productive rearrangements about 87% or about 30% of the time in an earlier analysis of several hundred of the donors. The presence/absence analyses assumed that sequencing depth was roughly uniform across donors, and that assumption may not be true. A later analysis associated 17,000 or so TCR beta sequences with specific HLA alleles at a false discovery rate of 0.05. In both the original and validation cohorts, the classifier was reported to diagnose cytomegalovirus status with high specificity and sensitivity. In a later analysis, most CMV-associated TCR beta chains were found to appear HLA-restricted, with HLA associations seemingly driven largely by CMV exposure. A total of about 150 TCR beta chains were listed by the study as associated with cytomegalovirus. In this cohort, only TCR beta chains were sequenced, and detectable features were limited by the absence of alpha or paired-chain data. Some IMGT-functional V segments, including TRBV6-2 and TRBV6-3, could not be distinguished by the 87-base-pair reads and were therefore excluded. Immune exposure information for the cohort was limited to CMV serostatus. Correlated functional status among segregating V segments might reflect linkage disequilibrium, but an unknown experimental factor could not be ruled out. Across donors, most TCR sequences were observed very rarely, whereas some public TCRs were present in many individuals. The earlier analysis of about 600 of the donors excluded roughly 17 rarely observed V segments, including chromosome 9 orphons, because counts were too low. In a later analysis, HLA-associated TCR beta chains showed more clonal expansion and lower generation probabilities than non-associated chains that were equally common. In a later genetic analysis, fewer N-insertions in productive TCRs were reported among donors in an Asian-associated ancestry cluster than the 666-donor mean. In a later genetic analysis, a missense DCLRE1C variant was associated with V-gene and J-gene trimming of TCR beta chains, and the association was replicated in an independent cohort. According to a later analysis, parvovirus B19, influenza, CMV and Epstein-Barr virus appeared linked to several top co-occurrence clusters. A further reported finding was that TCR beta sequences accurately predicted the HLA-A and HLA-B alleles for most subjects in the first cohort. Because HLA typing was unavailable for some donors at each locus, only the typed subset was used in association tests. A later analysis found that TCR association rates varied across HLA loci, with DRB1 alleles showing the most associated TCRs and HLA-C alleles the fewest. When HLA alleles, especially DR and DQ, strongly co-occurred, TCR associations were difficult to assign to individual alleles.

Concerning this clone itself: Its antigen target is currently unknown. One end of the junction does not line up with germline, which may come from a read error.

The method was the immunoSEQ multiplex PCR assay. A mixture of 60 forward primers for TCR Vbeta segments and 13 reverse primers for TCR Jbeta segments was used in the multiplex PCR. Amplification of the CDR3 region of rearranged TCR beta genes was performed with a multiplex PCR assay on genomic DNA. The Illumina HiSeq System was used to sequence the amplified TCR beta libraries as 87-base-pair reads. Concerning the study's data processing: A later analysis counted around 72 million unique TCR beta chains across the 550 to 750 repertoires, and some 11 million of these chains were shared by at least two donors. Raw reads were error-corrected and collapsed into unique sequences with a nearest-neighbor algorithm that merged closely related sequences to remove PCR and sequencing errors. Alignment of CDR3 sequences to IMGT reference sequences was used to assign V, D and J gene segments. For a sequence to be retained, at least a six-nucleotide match to both a V gene segment and a J gene segment was required. Rearrangements were called productive when the CDR3 lacked stop codons and stayed in frame with V and J; all others were non-productive. CDR3 was defined according to IMGT convention as the region running from the second conserved V-encoded cysteine to the conserved J-encoded phenylalanine. The earlier analysis of some 550 of the donors excluded any sequence lacking an unambiguous match to a single V gene segment. An earlier analysis of just under 600 of the donors called V segments functional above 56.7% productive rearrangements and segregating when the between-donor standard deviation exceeded 5%. A statistical classification framework was built to diagnose cytomegalovirus status from the catalog of TCR beta chain sequences. In a later analysis, V and J genes were assigned by comparing TCR nucleotide sequences against IMGT/GENE-DB human TR gene sequences. The TCRdist pipeline was used in a later analysis to assign CDR3 sequences and most-parsimonious VDJ recombination scenarios. A later analysis defined each TCR beta chain by its CDR3 amino acid sequence plus V-gene family, and excluded reads lacking a unique V-gene family. To address suspected cross-contamination and a sequencing artifact, a later analysis removed over 500 highly shared, low-generation-probability nucleotide sequences. A later analysis calculated a clonal expansion index for each public chain from normalized within-repertoire ranks of inferred template counts. In a later analysis, generation probabilities were computed using a VDJ recombination model fitted to out-of-frame rearrangements, and the results were checked against IGoR. In a later analysis, hypergeometric tests were used to score TCR-TCR, TCR-HLA and TCR-CMV co-occurrence, with a repertoire-size bias correction applied to TCR pairs. To estimate false discovery rates, a later analysis permuted the HLA or CMV assignments 20 times. In a later analysis, co-occurring TCRs were grouped using DBSCAN, with TCRdist sequence similarity added in when clustering inside HLA-allele-positive subsets. For co-occurrence clustering, repertoires with fewer than 30,000 or more than 120,000 public chains were excluded, along with 5 or 6 repertoires with anomalous nucleotide sharing. Sourced from immuneACCESS, this table was stored by TCRdb with only in-frame sequences that have V and J called. A share of the clones is absent; for the studies checked, an unresolved V gene accounts for under half, and the remainder has no known explanation. The V and J calls and the clone size are those of that table, but D and trimming were determined from the DNA. Here the sample has 60,000 to 100,000 clones; roughly 79% occur a single time. Of the sample, around 5.4% is held by the ten largest clones.

In total, approximately 700 healthy bone marrow donors made up the cohort. Cohort members were all nominally healthy when sampled, although unrecorded immune exposures were likely present. The donor tested CMV seropositive, placing the donor among the approximately 290 seropositive members of the cohort. A peripheral blood sample was collected from each donor, and TCR beta sequencing was performed on peripheral blood mononuclear cells. Genomic DNA extraction from the blood cell samples was performed with the Qiagen DNeasy Blood Extraction Kit. Reading from cysteine to phenylalanine, the CDR3 counts 16 amino acids. Only the CDR3 region is kept as DNA, spanning 48 bases read in frame from base 1. The germline V gene yields MGHRA for CDR1 and YSYEKL for CDR2.

The chain employs TRBV4-1 and TRBJ1-2, and 9 junctional nucleotides match TRBD1. This clonotype originated in a male donor in good health and CMV-seropositive. The specimen was PBMCs. The DNA is as follows: TGCGCCAGCAGCAAAATTACAGGGGGCGATAACTATGGCTGCACCTTC. It codes for CASSKITGGDNYGCTF.